This T cell receptor (beta chain) was identified during a study of T cell changes during pregnancy in multiple sclerosis. The repertoire was sequenced with immunoSEQ multiplex PCR; TCRdb's copy has only in-frame clones and lacks some. Here the sample spans about 58,000 clones, 90% to 95% being singletons. Germline assignment: CDR1 KGHSH and CDR2 LQKENI. The CDR3 covers 16 residues. Trimming pared 6 bases from V and 3 bases from J, leaving 18 bases between. The sequenced sample was CD8+ T cells from peripheral blood mononuclear cells, obtained in the second trimester of pregnancy. The rearrangement uses TRBV18 and TRBJ2-1, with a weak D call TRBD2 (5 bases). This clonotype was sampled from a female donor with multiple sclerosis, enrolled in a pregnancy study. In DNA, the CDR3 is TGTGCCAGCTCGCCTCAGCGGCCCCACCTCTACAATGAGCAGTTCTTC. Translating it yields CASSPQRPHLYNEQFF.